This record covers a single TCR beta chain. Its specificity is unknown. Germline V gene data show CDR1 as MGHRA and CDR2 as YSYEKL. This CDR3 has 18 residues. Trimming removed 1 base at V and 0 bases at J, with 19 bases between. This sample stems from a study of cytomegalovirus exposure and HLA in healthy donors. Study-wide background: Genotyping showed 81% of a few hundred donors falling in the Caucasian-associated ancestry cluster.

Study results and limitations: Later on, analysis showed that most CMV-associated TCR beta chains appeared to be HLA-restricted. Versus the approximately 700-donor mean, an Asian-associated ancestry cluster reportedly showed fewer N-insertions in a later analysis.

PCR involved 60 Vbeta and 13 Jbeta primers. The table came from immunoSEQ multiplex PCR; TCRdb's copy has only in-frame clones and leaves some out. The sample has about 230,000 clones; roughly 73% are singletons. The chain uses TRBV4-1 and TRBJ2-7; TRBD2 might be the D (5 bases). Sequencing was done on a sample of PBMCs. The receptor comes from a boy younger than 18 in good health and CMV-seronegative. The CDR3 protein is CASSQGVLRTQSSYEQYF. DNA for the CDR3: TGCGCCAGCAGCCAAGGGGTCCTCCGGACTCAAAGCTCCTACGAGCAGTACTTC.